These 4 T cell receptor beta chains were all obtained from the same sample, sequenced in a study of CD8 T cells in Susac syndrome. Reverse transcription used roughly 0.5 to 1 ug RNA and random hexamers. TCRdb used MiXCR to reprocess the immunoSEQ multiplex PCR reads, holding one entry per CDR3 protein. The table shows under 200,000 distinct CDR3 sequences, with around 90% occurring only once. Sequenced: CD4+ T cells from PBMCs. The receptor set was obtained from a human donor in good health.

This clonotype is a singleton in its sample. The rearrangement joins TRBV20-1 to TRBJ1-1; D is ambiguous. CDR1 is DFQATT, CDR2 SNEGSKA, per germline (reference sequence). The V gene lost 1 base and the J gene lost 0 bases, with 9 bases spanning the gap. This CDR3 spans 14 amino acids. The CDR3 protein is CSARVGNMNTEAFF. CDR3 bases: TGCAGTGCTAGAGTGGGGAACATGAACACTGAAGCTTTCTTT.

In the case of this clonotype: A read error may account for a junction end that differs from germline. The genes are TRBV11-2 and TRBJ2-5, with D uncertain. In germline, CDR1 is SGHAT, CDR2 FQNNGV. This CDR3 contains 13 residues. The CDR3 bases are TGTGCCAGCAGCTTATCTCTGAAAGAGACCCAGTATTTC. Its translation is CASSLSLKETQYF.

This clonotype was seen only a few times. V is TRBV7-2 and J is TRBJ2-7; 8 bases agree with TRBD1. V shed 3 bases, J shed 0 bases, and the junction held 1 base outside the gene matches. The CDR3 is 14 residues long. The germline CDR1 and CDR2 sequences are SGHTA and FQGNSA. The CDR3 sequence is CASSFGTGSYEQYF. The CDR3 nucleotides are TGTGCCAGCAGCTTCGGGACAGGCTCCTACGAGCAGTACTTC.

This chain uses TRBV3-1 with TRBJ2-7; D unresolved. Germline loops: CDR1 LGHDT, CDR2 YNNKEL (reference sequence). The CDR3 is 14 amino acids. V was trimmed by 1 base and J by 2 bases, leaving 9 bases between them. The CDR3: CASSQARITYEQYF. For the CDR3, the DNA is TGTGCCAGCAGCCAAGCCAGGATCACCTACGAGCAGTACTTC.